The clone carrying this TCR beta chain was found many times. The antigen remains undetermined. The CDR3 runs 15 residues. With 6 bases clipped from V and 2 bases from J, the junction kept 6 bases outside the gene matches. The sample is drawn from a study of T cell repertoires in cytomegalovirus infection. About the study: Both a matching HLA type and CMV infection were indicated by public TCR beta signatures. Regarding the study as a whole: CMV-specific TCR beta clonotypes restricted by HLA-C dominated the ex vivo response. Based on cumulative public TCR beta family frequency, carriers of CMV plus the relevant HLA were identified.

TCRdb re-derived calls from the reads in MiXCR, one entry per CDR3 protein. This sample has approximately 500,000 distinct CDR3 sequences; 10% to 12% occur once, and the top ten carry around 9.6%. The receptor was isolated from a human donor in good health (CMV status not recorded). Some clones in this sample may be carry-over from other donors' samples. The sequenced material came from PBMCs. This chain uses TRBV12-3 or TRBV12-4 with TRBJ2-1; 8 nucleotides align to TRBD2. In DNA, the CDR3 is TGTGCCAGCAGAACTAATAGCGGGACCTACAATGAGCAGTTCTTC. Its translation: CASRTNSGTYNEQFF.